This record covers a single T cell receptor beta chain. The data belong to a study of blood T cell repertoires in COVID-19. On the study more broadly: The analysed material was cDNA or gDNA that came from T cells, B-cell-depleted T cells, or PBMCs.

V shed 5 bases and J 10 bases; nucleotides not matched to a gene: 8. The CDR3 consists of 15 residues. Germline V gene sequence: CDR1 SGHNT, CDR2 YENEEA. Method: immunoSEQ multiplex PCR; TCRdb's copy keeps in-frame clones and lacks some. This table has fewer than 55,000 clones, 70% to 90% appearing once. Sequenced sample: peripheral blood. The source is a man aged 45-65 years with active COVID-19. The chain recombines TRBV11-3 with TRBJ2-1, with 13 positions matching TRBD2. For the CDR3, the DNA is TGTGCCAGCAGCAAAAGACTAGCGGGAGGTGACGAGCAGTTCTTC. Translating gives CASSKRLAGGDEQFF.